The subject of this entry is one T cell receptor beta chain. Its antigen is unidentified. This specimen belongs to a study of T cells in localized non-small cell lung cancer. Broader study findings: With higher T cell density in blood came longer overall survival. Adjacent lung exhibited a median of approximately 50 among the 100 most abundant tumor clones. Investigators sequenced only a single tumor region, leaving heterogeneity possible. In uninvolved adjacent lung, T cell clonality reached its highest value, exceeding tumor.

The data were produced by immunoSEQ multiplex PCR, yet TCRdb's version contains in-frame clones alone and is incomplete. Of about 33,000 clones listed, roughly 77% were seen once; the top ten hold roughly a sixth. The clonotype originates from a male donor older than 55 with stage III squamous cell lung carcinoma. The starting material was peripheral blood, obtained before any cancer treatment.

CDR3: CASSLSQGQPQHF. The CDR3 DNA reads TGTGCCAGCAGCCTCAGCCAGGGTCAGCCCCAGCATTTT. The gene calls are TRBV7-2 and TRBJ1-5, with D perhaps matching TRBD1 (5 bases). Germline V lookup: CDR1 SGHTA, CDR2 FQGNSA. V gave up 5 bases and J gave up 6 bases, with 11 bases separating them. The CDR3 extends over 13 amino acids.